The clone carrying this T cell receptor (beta chain) appeared many times. Its antigen is not known. Other DNA sequences in this specimen translate into the identical CDR3. The germline V gene has CDR1 SNHLY and CDR2 FYNNEI. The CDR3 consists of 14 residues. The ends were cut back, 4 bases at V and 7 bases at J, with 17 bases in the middle. Generated by immunoSEQ multiplex PCR, the TCRdb table keeps only in-frame clones and is missing some. The data contain about 110,000 clones, 55% to 70% of them singletons. These data are taken from a study of shared clonotypes between healthy human individuals. Notes on the study in general: Despite large depth, rarefaction showed incomplete sorted-subset sequencing.

The receptor comes from a woman between 25 and 40 years old in good health. The sequenced sample was memory CD8+ T cells sorted from blood. Documented subset: CD45RO+ cells pooled with CCR7-negative TemRA cells. This chain joins TRBV2 and TRBJ2-7, with D possibly being TRBD1 or TRBD2 (5 bases each). CDR3 protein: CASSVGASPGEQYF. The CDR3 DNA is TGTGCCAGCAGTGTTGGGGCTAGTCCGGGGGAGCAGTACTTC.